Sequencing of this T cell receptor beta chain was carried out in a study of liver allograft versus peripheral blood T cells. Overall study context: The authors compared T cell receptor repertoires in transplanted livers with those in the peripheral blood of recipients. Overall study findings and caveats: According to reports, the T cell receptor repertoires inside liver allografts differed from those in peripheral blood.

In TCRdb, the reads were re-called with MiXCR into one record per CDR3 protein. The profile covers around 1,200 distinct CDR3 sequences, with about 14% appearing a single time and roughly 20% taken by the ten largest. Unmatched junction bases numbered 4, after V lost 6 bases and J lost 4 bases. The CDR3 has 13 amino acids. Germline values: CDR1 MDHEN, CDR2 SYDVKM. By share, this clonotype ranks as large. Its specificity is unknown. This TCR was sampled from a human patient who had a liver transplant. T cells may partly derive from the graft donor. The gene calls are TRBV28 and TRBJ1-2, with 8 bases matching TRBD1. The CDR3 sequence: CASRTGQVYGYTF. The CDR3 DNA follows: TGTGCCAGCAGGACGGGACAGGTCTATGGCTACACCTTC.